This paragraph reports one TCR beta chain. Combining a sample-barcoded 5' primer with a J-beta primer mix, a second PCR ran for roughly 7 to 12 cycles. TCRdb processed the 5' RACE reads anew with MiXCR; each CDR3 protein has one entry. The data contain roughly 900,000 distinct CDR3 sequences, 29% of them singletons. CDR1 MNHNY and CDR2 SVGAGI come from the germline V gene (reference sequence). With V trimmed by 6 bases and J by 0 bases, 3 bases remained unmatched. CDR3 length: 14 residues. This sample stems from a study of blood T cells in healthy people across ages. Each donor was a healthy Caucasian individual from Russia, aged roughly 6 to 90. Each sample yielded at least 7 million isolated PBMCs.

Sequencing was carried out using blood. This TCR was sampled from a woman aged 80 or over in good health. The genes are TRBV6-6 and TRBJ1-1; 8 nucleotides match TRBD1. This CDR3 reads CASSGQGMNTEAFF. The DNA of the CDR3 is TGTGCCAGCAGCGGACAGGGAATGAACACTGAAGCTTTCTTT.